This T cell receptor (beta chain) emerged from a study of monozygotic twins with inflammatory bowel disease. cDNA was made in eight separate reactions per sample. With the 5' RACE reads reprocessed, TCRdb shows one record per CDR3 protein and no DNA. The sample table includes around 200,000 distinct CDR3 sequences. The CDR3 runs to 13 residues. Germline CDR1 SEHNR, CDR2 FQNEAQ (reference sequence). Study-wide results and limits: Repertoire similarity was not found to differ between concordant and discordant twins, possibly from limited power.

Comments on this clonotype: Its antigen remains unknown.

This chain links TRBV7-9 with TRBJ1-4; TCRdb's D gene call, TRBD1, goes unchecked for lack of DNA. This receptor was taken from a human donor with ulcerative colitis or Crohn's disease, or a healthy co-twin of an affected twin (not recorded which). Sequencing used blood. The chain's CDR3 is CASNRGQGEKLFF. The entire variable domain, with the rest obtained from reference TRBV7-9 and TRBJ1-4, is as follows: DTGVSQNPRHKITKRGQNVTFRCDPISEHNRLYWYRQTLGQGPEFLTYFQNEAQLEKSRLLSDRFSAERPKGSFSTLEIQRTEQGDSAMYLCASNRGQGEKLFFGSGTQLSVL.